The 5 T cell receptor beta chains reported below all come from one sample, sequenced in a study of blood T cell repertoires in COVID-19. The assay was immunoSEQ multiplex PCR, and TCRdb's table has in-frame clones only and misses some. The profile shows about 160,000 clones, almost 85% of them singletons. The specimen was peripheral blood. The receptors originated from a man younger than 30 with active or convalescent COVID-19.

The V call is TRBV28, the J call TRBJ1-5, with D unresolved. V dropped 4 bases and J dropped 0 bases, with 10 bases sitting between them. CDR1 MDHEN and CDR2 SYDVKM come from the germline V gene. This CDR3 spans 15 amino acids. CDR3 loop: CASSSRRGSNQPQHF. The CDR3 DNA sequence: TGTGCCAGCAGTTCCCGCAGAGGTAGCAATCAGCCCCAGCATTTT.

Worth noting for this clone: Other DNA sequences of this sample code for an identical CDR3. The chain uses TRBV7-9 and TRBJ1-2; the match to TRBD1 covers 9 bases. With 0 bases clipped from V and 6 bases from J, the junction kept 2 bases outside the gene matches. The CDR3 totals 14 residues. From germline, CDR1 is SEHNR and CDR2 FQNEAQ (reference sequence). CDR3 loop: CASSLAGTGNGYTF. The CDR3 coding sequence is TGTGCCAGCAGCTTAGCGGGGACAGGGAATGGCTACACCTTC.

J is TRBJ2-5 and V is TRBV18; D unclear. The CDR3 runs to 12 residues. CDR1 KGHSH and CDR2 LQKENI come from the germline V gene. V lost 2 bases to trimming and J lost 3 bases, with 4 bases between them. CDR3 sequence reads: CASSPTEETQYF. DNA for the CDR3: TGTGCCAGCTCACCAACAGAAGAGACCCAGTACTTC.

This clone was detected once. The rearrangement uses TRBV6-6 and TRBJ1-6; no definite D call. The CDR3 has 16 amino acids. The germline V gene encodes CDR1 MNHNY and CDR2 SVGAGI (reference sequence). With 0 bases removed from V and 0 bases from J, the gap between germline ends came to 6 bases. The CDR3 loop reads CASSYSRSSYNSPLHF. CDR3 DNA sequence: TGTGCCAGCAGTTACTCGCGGAGCTCCTATAATTCACCCCTCCACTTT.

V is TRBV2 and J is TRBJ1-1; TRBD1 agrees at 7 bases. V dropped 5 bases and J dropped 7; count of bases not matched to a gene: 4. The CDR3 loop spans 12 amino acids. Germline V gene data show CDR1 as SNHLY and CDR2 as FYNNEI. Here the CDR3 DNA reads TGTGCCAGCAGTCCAGGGGGGCTTGAAGCTTTCTTT. Protein product: CASSPGGLEAFF.